This is a list of T cell receptor beta chains from one sample in a study of shared clonotypes between healthy human individuals. TCRdb keeps only in-frame clones here, not all; method: immunoSEQ multiplex PCR. The table lists some 630,000 clones, around 96% of them singletons. The sequenced sample consisted of naive CD8+ T cells sorted from blood. These TCRs come from a young woman in good health. CDR3s include the opening cysteine and the closing phenylalanine or tryptophan.

TRBJ2-7,TRBV6-1,CASSEIIRPRYSSYEQYF
TRBJ2-5,TRBV6-6,CASSYLDETQYF
TRBJ2-7,TRBV28,CASSLAGEDYEQYF
TRBJ1-1,TRBV29-1,CSVRGWNTEAFF
TRBJ2-2,TRBV6-5,CASSYSDPNTGELFF
TRBJ2-6,TRBV11-2,CASSTLRGSSGANVLTF
TRBJ1-1,TRBV5-6,CASSLTRGIEAFF
TRBJ2-1,TRBV27,CASSLGDSYNEQFF
TRBJ1-5,TRBV4-1,CASSLLDNSDQPQHF
TRBJ1-1,TRBV30,CAWSIRTEAFF
TRBJ2-3,TRBV27,CASSTGTSGRNTQYF
TRBJ2-3,TRBV5-6,CASNLIVAGRDTQYF
TRBJ2-7,TRBV6-1,CASSESGEYEQYF
TRBJ2-3,TRBV6-4,CASSDGGRSTDTQYF
TRBJ2-7,TRBV5-1,CASTGTGPSYEQYF
TRBJ1-5,TRBV10-1,CASRERDRVHNQPQHF
TRBJ1-1,TRBV14,CASSQGAPLMNTEAFF
TRBJ1-1,TRBV28,CASRPLTGGQNTEAFF
TRBJ2-1,TRBV29-1,CSVETARGSYNEQFF
TRBJ2-7,TRBV27,CASSLGGFYEQYF
TRBJ2-1,TRBV2,CASSSWDHYNEQFF
.,TRBV2,CASSGGLAGSYEQYF
TRBJ2-3,TRBV7-2,CASSPTSGRLDTQYF
TRBJ2-7,TRBV7-9,CASSSGLAGEDAYEQYF
TRBJ1-5,TRBV28,CASSLRAYINQPQHF
TRBJ2-7,TRBV5-6,CASSPGDATEQYF
TRBJ1-5,TRBV19,CASSGGVYSNQPQHF
TRBJ1-4,TRBV5-4,CASSLIGTGEEKLFF
TRBJ1-1,TRBV2,CASSQDGGTGQGNTEAFF
TRBJ2-7,TRBV29-1,CSVRMGVPYEQYF
TRBJ2-5,TRBV5-4,CASSSGTSGKETQYF
TRBJ2-7,TRBV19,CASSIGTPPYEQYF
TRBJ2-7,TRBV27,CASSRWDRDSYEQYF
TRBJ2-7,TRBV10-2,CASSVHGSYEQYF
TRBJ2-7,TRBV5-4,CASSLEGHLYEQYF
TRBJ1-1,TRBV27,CASSFVRGTPNLAFF
TRBJ2-7,TRBV28,CASNRGLARDEQYF
TRBJ2-7,TRBV7-9,CASSSGQGALNEQYF
TRBJ2-2,TRBV6-1,CAHRGLAGVVGELFF
TRBJ2-7,TRBV28,CASTGSPYEQYF
TRBJ2-7,TRBV6-1,CASEVSAFSYEQYF
TRBJ1-4,TRBV2,CATQDRGMFLGNEKLFF
TRBJ2-7,TRBV4-1,CASSQFGASSYEQYF